The clone carrying this T cell receptor beta chain was counted many times. This sample was included in a study of T cells in Graves' hyperthyroidism and ophthalmopathy. Amplification yielded TCR beta CDR3 regions, with RNA transcripts as the source. Carried out on the TCR CDR3, a first-round RT-PCR used the HTBI primer set. TCRdb independently ran MiXCR on the multiplex PCR reads; one entry per CDR3 protein. The table includes fewer than 400,000 distinct CDR3 sequences, around 15% detected once. The CDR3 runs 14 residues. V dropped 2 bases and J dropped 7 bases, with 14 bases sitting between them. CDR1 and CDR2 (germline): GTSNPN, SVGIG (reference sequence).

Material for sequencing was blood. The rearrangement uses TRBV30 and TRBJ2-2, with no clear D. The TCR comes from a man aged 50 to 60 with Graves' ophthalmopathy. This chain's CDR3 is CAWSLIPLIGELFF. The CDR3 DNA follows: TGTGCCTGGAGTTTGATCCCGCTCATCGGGGAGCTGTTTTTT.